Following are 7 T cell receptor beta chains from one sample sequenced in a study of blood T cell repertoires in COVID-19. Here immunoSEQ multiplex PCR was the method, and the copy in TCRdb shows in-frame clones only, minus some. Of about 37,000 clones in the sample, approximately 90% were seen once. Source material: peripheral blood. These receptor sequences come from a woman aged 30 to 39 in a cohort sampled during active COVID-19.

CDR3 amino acids: CASSPSGRGTDTQYF. The CDR3 coding sequence is TGTGCCAGCAGCCCTAGCGGGAGGGGAACAGATACGCAGTATTTT. The rearrangement links TRBV7-9 to TRBJ2-3; 12 nucleotides agree with TRBD2. V lost 5 bases, J lost 3 bases, and 3 bases stayed unmatched. Germline V gene sequence: CDR1 SEHNR, CDR2 FQNEAQ (reference sequence). The CDR3 has 15 amino acids.

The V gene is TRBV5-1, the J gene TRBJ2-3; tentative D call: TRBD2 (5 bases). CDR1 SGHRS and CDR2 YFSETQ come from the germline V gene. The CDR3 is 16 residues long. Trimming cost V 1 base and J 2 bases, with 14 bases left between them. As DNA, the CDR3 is TGCGCCAGCAGCTTGAGGCCTAGCCTACACACAGATACGCAGTATTTT. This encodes CASSLRPSLHTDTQYF.

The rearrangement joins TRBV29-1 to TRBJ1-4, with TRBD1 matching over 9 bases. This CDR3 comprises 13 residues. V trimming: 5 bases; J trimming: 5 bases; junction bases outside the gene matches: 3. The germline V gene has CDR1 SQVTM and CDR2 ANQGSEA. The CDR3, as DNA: TGCAGCGTTCCCGGGACAGGGAATGAAAAACTGTTTTTT. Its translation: CSVPGTGNEKLFF.

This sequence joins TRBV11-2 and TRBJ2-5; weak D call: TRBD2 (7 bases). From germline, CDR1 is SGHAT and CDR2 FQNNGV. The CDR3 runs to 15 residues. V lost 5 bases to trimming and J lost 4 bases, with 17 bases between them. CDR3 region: CASSTRRGAGETQYF. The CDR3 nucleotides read TGTGCCAGCAGCACCCGTCGGGGGGCGGGAGAGACCCAGTACTTC.

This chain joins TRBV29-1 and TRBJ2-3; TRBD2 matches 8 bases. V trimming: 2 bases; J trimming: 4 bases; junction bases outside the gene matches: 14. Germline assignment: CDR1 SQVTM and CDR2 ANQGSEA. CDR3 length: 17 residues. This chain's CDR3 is CSVETGGAGRWADTQYF. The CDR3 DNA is TGCAGCGTTGAAACGGGGGGGGCCGGTCGGTGGGCAGATACGCAGTATTTT.

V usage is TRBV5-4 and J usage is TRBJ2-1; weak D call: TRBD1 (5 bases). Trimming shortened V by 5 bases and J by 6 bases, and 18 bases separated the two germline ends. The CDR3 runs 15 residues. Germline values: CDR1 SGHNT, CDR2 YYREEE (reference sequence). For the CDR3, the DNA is TGTGCCAGCAGTGGCCCGCTTCCTAGGGGCAATGAGCAGTTCTTC. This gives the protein CASSGPLPRGNEQFF.

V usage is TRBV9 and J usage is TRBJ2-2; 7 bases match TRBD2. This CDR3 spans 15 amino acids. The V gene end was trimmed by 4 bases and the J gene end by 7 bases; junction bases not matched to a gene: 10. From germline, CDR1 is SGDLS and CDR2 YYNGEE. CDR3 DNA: TGTGCCAGCAGCTATAGCGGGCCGAGCGGCGGGGAGCTGTTTTTT. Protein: CASSYSGPSGGELFF.